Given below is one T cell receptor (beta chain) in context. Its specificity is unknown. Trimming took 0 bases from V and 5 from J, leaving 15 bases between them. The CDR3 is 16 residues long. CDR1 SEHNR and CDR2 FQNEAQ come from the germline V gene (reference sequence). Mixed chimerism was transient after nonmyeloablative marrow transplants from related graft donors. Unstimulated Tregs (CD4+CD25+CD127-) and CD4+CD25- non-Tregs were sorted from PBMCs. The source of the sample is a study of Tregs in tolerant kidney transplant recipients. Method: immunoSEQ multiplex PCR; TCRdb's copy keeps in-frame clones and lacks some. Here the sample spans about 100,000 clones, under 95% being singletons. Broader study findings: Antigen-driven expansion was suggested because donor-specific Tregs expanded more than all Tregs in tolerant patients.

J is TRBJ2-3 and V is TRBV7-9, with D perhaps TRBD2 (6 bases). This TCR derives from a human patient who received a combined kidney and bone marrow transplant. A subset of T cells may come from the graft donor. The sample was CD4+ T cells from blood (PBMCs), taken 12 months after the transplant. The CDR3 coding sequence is TGTGCCAGCAGCTTAGCCGGGAGAGGGGATGGAGATACGCAGTATTTT. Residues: CASSLAGRGDGDTQYF.